These 30 T cell receptor beta chains originate from one sample sequenced in a study of CD8+ T cells in alopecia areata. Peripheral blood samples and lesional scalp punch biopsies were obtained from alopecia areata patients. Following extraction, RNA underwent reverse transcription to cDNA, which served as the sequencing template. Method: immunoSEQ multiplex PCR; TCRdb's copy keeps in-frame clones and lacks some. The data contain 14,000 or so clones, under 60% of them singletons. The source was skin, collected at week 0. The receptors here all came from a human donor with alopecia areata.

About this clone: Germline is not matched at one junction end, which may reflect a read error. The identical CDR3 is also encoded by other nucleotide sequences in the sample. This chain connects TRBV4-1 to TRBJ2-5; D might be TRBD1 or TRBD2, each matching 7 bases. Germline V lookup: CDR1 MGHRA, CDR2 YSYEKL. This CDR3 contains 15 residues. CDR3 residues: CASSQEARGGETQYF. CDR3 DNA sequence: TGCGCCAGCAGCCAAGAGGCCAGGGGGGGGGAGACCCAATACTTC.

This clone is labeled as medium-sized. The rearrangement links TRBV2 to TRBJ2-7; D is perhaps TRBD1 (6 bases). The V end was cut by 6 bases, the J end by 3 bases, with 15 bases between. The length of the CDR3 is 14 residues. The V gene's germline CDR1 is SNHLY and CDR2 FYNNEI. The CDR3 spells CASSLGQIYYEQYF. The CDR3 bases are TGTGCCAGCAGCCTCGGACAGATCTACTACGAGCAGTACTTC.

This clone was seen only a few times. V usage is TRBV6-6 and J usage is TRBJ1-5; D is undetermined. The V and J ends lost 6 bases and 4 bases respectively, with 10 bases between them. The germline CDR1 and CDR2 sequences are MNHNY and SVGAGI (reference sequence). This CDR3 has 13 amino acids. CDR3 in DNA: TGTGCCAGCAGCACCCAACTTAATCAGCCCCAGCATTTT. It is translated as CASSTQLNQPQHF.

This chain joins TRBV6-1 and TRBJ2-3; 10 bases align to TRBD2. The CDR3 consists of 14 residues. Germline V lookup: CDR1 MNHNS, CDR2 SASEGT. Losses at the gene ends were 6 bases for V and 6 bases for J; bases not matched to a gene: 6. In nucleotides, the CDR3 is TGTGCCAGCAGCCGAGGGACTAGCGAGGATACGCAGTATTTT. It codes for CASSRGTSEDTQYF.

This chain connects TRBV5-1 to TRBJ2-2, with D perhaps matching TRBD1 (6 bases). This CDR3 has 16 amino acids. CDR1 and CDR2 from the germline V gene are SGHRS and YFSETQ. V lost 2 bases, J lost 2 bases, and 13 bases lay in between. The CDR3 reads CASSLGRTANTGELFF. The DNA of the CDR3 is TGCGCCAGCAGCTTAGGAAGGACAGCAAACACCGGGGAGCTGTTTTTT.

The chain couples TRBV5-4 to TRBJ1-5, with 9 bases that match TRBD1. With 1 base clipped from V and 10 bases from J, the junction kept 6 bases outside the gene matches. Germline V gene sequence: CDR1 SGHNT, CDR2 YYREEE (reference sequence). The CDR3 sequence is 14 residues long. The CDR3 loop reads CASSLLDRGHPQHF. As DNA, the CDR3 is TGTGCCAGCAGCTTGTTGGACAGGGGCCACCCCCAGCATTTT.

This chain links TRBV7-9 with TRBJ1-1; no reliable D call. Trimming stripped 1 base from V and 2 bases from J, with 5 bases between. The CDR3 is 13 amino acids. Germline V gene lookup returns CDR1 SEHNR and CDR2 FQNEAQ (reference sequence). The CDR3 DNA follows: TGTGCCAGCAGCTTAGGAATAAACACTGAAGCTTTCTTT. Its translation: CASSLGINTEAFF.

The chain employs TRBV5-1 and TRBJ2-5; 9 nucleotides align to TRBD2. Germline CDR1 and CDR2: SGHRS and YFSETQ. Germline trimming cut 2 bases from V and 4 bases from J; bases unmatched to any gene: 9. The CDR3 is 16 residues long. In nucleotides, the CDR3 is TGCGCCAGCAGCTTATCGGGCGGGGGGGCAGGAGAGACCCAGTACTTC. As protein: CASSLSGGGAGETQYF.

This clone was seen a handful of times. CDR3 loop: CASSELGRDTALAKNIQYF. CDR3 sequence (DNA): TGTGCCAGCAGTGAACTGGGCCGAGACACCGCACTAGCCAAAAACATTCAGTACTTC. The chain carries TRBV2 and TRBJ2-4, with D unclear. This CDR3 comprises 19 residues. Germline V CDR1 and CDR2: SNHLY, FYNNEI. V lost 2 bases and J lost 0, with 20 bases in between. The entire variable domain, with the rest obtained from reference TRBV2 and TRBJ2-4, is as follows: EPEVTQTPSHQVTQMGQEVILRCVPISNHLYFYWYRQILGQKVEFLVSFYNNEISEKSEIFDDQFSVERPDGSNFTLKIRSTKLEDSAMYFCASSELGRDTALAKNIQYFGAGTRLSVL.

V and J are TRBV7-6 and TRBJ2-3; D is uncertain. Trimming stripped 1 base from V and 11 bases from J, with 7 bases between. Per germline, CDR1 SGHVS and CDR2 FNYEAQ. This CDR3 has 11 residues. This CDR3 is CASSLETQQYF. The CDR3 DNA reads TGTGCCAGCAGCTTAGAGACCCAGCAGTATTTT.

This chain connects TRBV28 to TRBJ2-7; D ambiguous. V was trimmed by 6 bases and J by 13 bases, leaving 19 bases between them. The CDR3 spans 12 residues. Germline V gene sequence: CDR1 MDHEN, CDR2 SYDVKM. The CDR3 region has the DNA TGTGCCAGCAGGCCCAGGTTTTCCTCACTCTACTTC. This gives the protein CASRPRFSSLYF.

The V and J genes are TRBV5-1 and TRBJ1-6; 9 bases align to TRBD1. Germline V gives CDR1 SGHRS, CDR2 YFSETQ. The V segment lost 4 bases and the J segment 7 bases; nucleotides outside the gene matches: 3. The CDR3 loop spans 14 amino acids. CDR3 bases: TGCGCCAGCAGCAACGACAGGGGGAATTCACCCCTCCACTTT. It specifies CASSNDRGNSPLHF.

The gene calls are TRBV18 and TRBJ2-7, with D perhaps assigned TRBD1 or TRBD2 (5 bases each). This CDR3 has 18 amino acids. Trimming stripped 0 bases from V and 2 bases from J, with 20 bases between. Germline values: CDR1 KGHSH, CDR2 LQKENI. The CDR3 DNA reads TGTGCCAGCTCACCACCCACGCTAGCCACAGGAAACCCCTACGAGCAGTACTTC. Protein sequence: CASSPPTLATGNPYEQYF.

The gene calls are TRBV28 and TRBJ1-2; D perhaps matches TRBD1 (5 bases). The germline V and J ends were trimmed by 5 bases and 6 bases, with 25 bases remaining between them. Germline CDR1 MDHEN, CDR2 SYDVKM. The CDR3 contains 17 residues. CDR3 DNA: TGTGCCAGCAGTGACCCACCTAATACTCAGGGTTTCGATGGCTACACCTTC. Protein product: CASSDPPNTQGFDGYTF.

The rearrangement joins TRBV9 to TRBJ1-4; no reliable D call. V gave up 0 bases and J gave up 5 bases, with 8 bases separating them. The V gene's germline CDR1 is SGDLS and CDR2 YYNGEE. The CDR3 covers 14 residues. CDR3 residues: CASSVALKNEKLFF. The CDR3 DNA follows: TGTGCCAGCAGCGTAGCGTTGAAAAATGAAAAACTGTTTTTT.

This clone was counted a single time. The J gene is TRBJ2-3, the V gene TRBV5-4; 14 bases fit TRBD2. The V gene's germline CDR1 is SGHNT and CDR2 YYREEE (reference sequence). The V and J ends lost 4 bases and 7 bases, in that order; junction bases with no gene match: 5. The CDR3 runs to 15 residues. The CDR3 here is CASSPGLAGGNTQYF. The CDR3 bases are TGTGCCAGCAGCCCCGGACTAGCGGGGGGAAATACGCAGTATTTT.

The V and J genes are TRBV28 and TRBJ2-3, with D tentatively TRBD1 or TRBD2 (6 bases each). The CDR3 runs 18 residues. Germline V lookup: CDR1 MDHEN, CDR2 SYDVKM. V was pared by 2 bases and J by 2 bases, with 20 bases between. The CDR3 DNA reads TGTGCCAGCAGTTTAGGTTTGGGGGCGGACTACTTCACAGATACGCAGTATTTT. Translation: CASSLGLGADYFTDTQYF.

The V and J genes are TRBV18 and TRBJ2-7, with 10 bases that match TRBD1. Germline V gene lookup returns CDR1 KGHSH and CDR2 LQKENI. This CDR3 is 17 amino acids long. V shed 2 bases and J 0 bases; nucleotides not matched to a gene: 7. CDR3 loop: CASSPVGTGVGSYEQYF. The CDR3 DNA is TGTGCCAGCTCACCAGTCGGGACAGGGGTAGGCTCCTACGAGCAGTACTTC. Drawing the rest from reference TRBV18 and TRBJ2-7, the complete variable domain is NAGVMQNPRHLVRRRGQEARLRCSPMKGHSHVYWYRQLPEEGLKFMVYLQKENIIDESGMPKERFSAEFPKEGPSILRIQQVVRGDSAAYFCASSPVGTGVGSYEQYFGPGTRLTVT.

J is TRBJ2-5 and V is TRBV2, with D possibly matching TRBD1 (5 bases). CDR3 length: 17 residues. Germline loops: CDR1 SNHLY, CDR2 FYNNEI. The V gene lost 4 bases and the J gene lost 1 base, with 19 bases spanning the gap. The CDR3 loop reads CASSAPFGQVGQETQYF. CDR3 sequence (DNA): TGTGCCAGCAGTGCTCCGTTCGGACAAGTGGGCCAAGAGACCCAGTACTTC. Complete variable domain (other parts from reference TRBV2 and TRBJ2-5): EPEVTQTPSHQVTQMGQEVILRCVPISNHLYFYWYRQILGQKVEFLVSFYNNEISEKSEIFDDQFSVERPDGSNFTLKIRSTKLEDSAMYFCASSAPFGQVGQETQYFGPGTRLLVL.

The chain carries TRBV10-3 and TRBJ1-2, with TRBD1 matching 7 bases. Germline V CDR1 and CDR2: ENHRY, SYGVKD. This CDR3 has 12 residues. J lost 5 bases, V lost 9 bases, and 6 bases had no gene match. CDR3 sequence reads: CAITGTDYGYTF. The CDR3 DNA reads as TGTGCCATAACCGGGACAGATTATGGCTACACCTTC.

V is TRBV9 and J is TRBJ2-3; 10 bases are a match to TRBD2. Per the germline V gene, CDR1 is SGDLS and CDR2 is YYNGEE. This CDR3 is built from 16 residues. Trimming cost V 0 bases and J 6 bases; bases outside gene matches: 7. CDR3 in amino acids: CASSVVGSGGADTQYF. CDR3 bases: TGTGCCAGCAGCGTAGTGGGCAGCGGGGGGGCGGATACGCAGTATTTT.

V usage is TRBV5-1 and J usage is TRBJ2-7; D is possibly TRBD2 (6 bases). Germline lookup yields CDR1 SGHRS and CDR2 YFSETQ. V was clipped by 1 base and J by 9 bases, with 38 bases between them. CDR3 length: 21 residues. The CDR3 region has the DNA TGCGCCAGCAGCTTGTTCGGAGGGGCCCGGAGAGGAGCCCTCGGGGAACGGTGGCAGTACTTC. Translation gives CASSLFGGARRGALGERWQYF.

The rearrangement uses TRBV30 and TRBJ2-6; D might be TRBD1 (6 bases). Germline CDR1 GTSNPN, CDR2 SVGIG (reference sequence). Trimming cost V 2 bases and J 0 bases, with 11 bases left between them. CDR3 size: 16 residues. As DNA, the CDR3 is TGTGCCTGGAGTCATACAGGGTCCTCTGGGGCCAACGTCCTGACTTTC. Translated: CAWSHTGSSGANVLTF. Complete variable domain (other parts from reference TRBV30 and TRBJ2-6): SQTIHQWPATLVQPVGSPLSLECTVEGTSNPNLYWYRQAAGRGLQLLFYSVGIGQISSEVPQNLSASRPQDRQFILSSKKLLLSDSGFYLCAWSHTGSSGANVLTFGAGSRLTVL.

This chain links TRBV19 with TRBJ2-7; D is unresolved. The CDR3 runs to 13 residues. V shed 3 bases and J shed 7 bases, with 13 bases lying between them. Germline lookup yields CDR1 LNHDA and CDR2 SQIVND (reference sequence). In DNA form, the CDR3 reads TGTGCCAGTAGTATGGTGACAACCGGGGAGCAGTACTTC. It yields the protein CASSMVTTGEQYF. Complete variable domain (other parts from reference TRBV19 and TRBJ2-7): DGGITQSPKYLFRKEGQNVTLSCEQNLNHDAMYWYRQDPGQGLRLIYYSQIVNDFQKGDIAEGYSVSREKKESFPLTVTSAQKNPTAFYLCASSMVTTGEQYFGPGTRLTVT.

In this sample, this clone turned up a few times. The gene calls are TRBV10-3 and TRBJ2-5, with 14 bases lining up with TRBD2. The germline V gene has CDR1 ENHRY and CDR2 SYGVKD. The J segment lost 2 bases and the V segment lost 6 bases, leaving 8 bases of the junction unmatched. The CDR3 has 17 residues. CDR3 in DNA: TGTGCCATCAGCGGGACTAGCGGGGGCCCTAAACAAGAGACCCAGTACTTC. Its protein product is CAISGTSGGPKQETQYF.

CDR3 coding DNA: TGTGCCAGCAGCCTTGAAAGGATCCAGTACTTC. Residues: CASSLERIQYF. V is TRBV5-8 and J is TRBJ2-5; D is unclear. The germline V and J ends were trimmed by 4 bases and 10 bases, with 11 bases remaining between them. The CDR3 runs 11 residues. Germline V gene lookup returns CDR1 SGHTS and CDR2 YDEGEE.

This clone was seen more than once but under ten times. The CDR3 spells CASAGQGHEKLFF. For the CDR3, the DNA is TGTGCCAGCGCCGGACAGGGTCATGAAAAACTGTTTTTT. This chain uses TRBV6-1 with TRBJ1-4; TRBD1 aligns across 8 bases. The CDR3 has 13 amino acids. After removal of 8 bases from V and 6 bases from J, the junction contained 5 bases not matched to a gene. CDR1 is MNHNS and CDR2 is SASEGT in the germline V gene.

In its sample, this clone is medium-sized. This sequence joins TRBV7-2 and TRBJ2-5; D is unresolved. The germline V gene has CDR1 SGHTA and CDR2 FQGNSA. The CDR3 sequence is 14 residues long. Trimming pared 2 bases from V and 5 bases from J, leaving 12 bases between. The CDR3 nucleotides are TGTGCCAGCAGCTTACAAGCGAATCGGGAGACCCAGTACTTC. Translated, it gives CASSLQANRETQYF.

The chain uses TRBV15 and TRBJ1-2, with D hard to call. With 4 bases removed from V and 0 bases from J, the gap between germline ends came to 12 bases. The CDR3 contains 15 residues. Germline CDR1 reads LNHNV; CDR2 reads YYDKDF (reference sequence). The chain's CDR3 is CATSKTQGANYGYTF. DNA for the CDR3: TGTGCCACCAGCAAAACACAAGGAGCTAACTATGGCTACACCTTC.

The CDR3 sequence: CASSSPTGGMFQPQHF. The CDR3 DNA reads as TGCGCCAGCAGCTCCCCTACAGGGGGAATGTTTCAGCCCCAGCATTTT. The chain joins TRBV5-1 to TRBJ1-5; 8 positions agree with TRBD1. Trimming removed 3 bases from V and 6 bases from J; junction bases left unmatched: 11. This CDR3 has 16 residues. Germline CDR1 SGHRS, CDR2 YFSETQ.